A single sample gave rise to the 6 T cell receptor beta chains below, sequenced in a study of CD8+ T cells in alopecia areata. The treatment denotes: oral pan-JAK inhibitor, 5-10 mg twice daily. It was cDNA, reverse transcribed from extracted RNA, that served as the sequencing template. Only in-frame clones appear in the TCRdb table, and some are missing; sequencing was by immunoSEQ multiplex PCR. The data show about 180,000 clones, 40% to 65% seen once. The material sequenced was CD8+ T cells sorted from blood, taken at week 52, from a patient treated with tofacitinib. The receptors originated from a human donor with alopecia areata.

The chain links TRBV10-2 to TRBJ2-3; D unresolved. Germline CDR1 reads WSHSY; CDR2 reads SAAADI. This CDR3 has 11 residues. Trimming left V 4 bases short and J 8 bases short, with 7 bases between. CDR3 DNA sequence: TGCGCCAGCAGTGTATTTGGTACGCAGTATTTT. This codes for CASSVFGTQYF.

The rearrangement uses TRBV27 and TRBJ2-7, with TRBD1 matching over 7 bases. Germline V gene lookup returns CDR1 MNHEY and CDR2 SMNVEV (reference sequence). With V trimmed by 2 bases and J by 0 bases, 4 bases remained unmatched. The CDR3 totals 15 residues. CDR3 DNA sequence: TGTGCCAGCAGTTTAAGGGGGCCCGACTCCTACGAGCAGTACTTC. This encodes CASSLRGPDSYEQYF.

The chain uses TRBV13 and TRBJ2-1; TRBD2 aligns across 12 bases. The CDR3 is 14 residues long. The germline gives CDR1 PRHDT, CDR2 FYEKMQ (reference sequence). The ends lost 3 bases at V and 9 bases at J; junction bases unmatched: 3. The CDR3 reads CASSLTSGGGEQFF. CDR3 coding DNA: TGTGCCAGCAGCTTGACTAGCGGGGGAGGTGAGCAGTTCTTC.

The chain combines TRBV7-9 with TRBJ1-1; D is undetermined. Germline CDR1 is SEHNR and CDR2 is FQNEAQ (reference sequence). CDR3 length: 14 residues. The V end lost 5 bases, the J end lost 5 bases, and 15 bases lay between the germline ends. The CDR3 sequence: CASSRHQRETEAFF. DNA of the CDR3: TGTGCCAGCAGCCGCCACCAGCGGGAGACTGAAGCTTTCTTT. Full variable domain (outside the CDR3, taken from reference TRBV7-9 and TRBJ1-1): DTGVSQNPRHKITKRGQNVTFRCDPISEHNRLYWYRQTLGQGPEFLTYFQNEAQLEKSRLLSDRFSAERPKGSFSTLEIQRTEQGDSAMYLCASSRHQRETEAFFGQGTRLTVV.

The chain has TRBV6-4 and TRBJ1-6; D unresolved. This CDR3 spans 13 amino acids. CDR1 is MRHNA, CDR2 SNTAGT, per germline. V dropped 10 bases and J dropped 9 bases, with 16 bases sitting between them. This chain's CDR3 is CAIPDIDGSPLHF. CDR3 DNA: TGTGCCATCCCCGACATTGACGGTTCACCCCTCCACTTT.

The chain recombines TRBV15 with TRBJ2-1; 7 positions match TRBD1. CDR3 length equals 14 residues. The germline gives CDR1 LNHNV, CDR2 YYDKDF (reference sequence). Germline trimming cut 2 bases from V and 8 bases from J; bases unmatched to any gene: 6. CDR3 in DNA: TGTGCCACCAGCAGACTAGGACAGGTTGATGAGCAGTTCTTC. Residues: CATSRLGQVDEQFF.